This TCR beta chain originates from a study of cytomegalovirus exposure and HLA in healthy donors. Remarks on this clone: Its target is unknown.

The CDR3 has 14 residues. The V gene's germline CDR1 is SGHTA and CDR2 FQGNSA. V shed 3 bases and J shed 6 bases, with 11 bases lying between them. With 60 Vbeta and 13 Jbeta primers, the PCR was carried out. TCRdb's table, derived via immunoSEQ multiplex PCR, lists solely in-frame clones and lacks some. The table records over 55,000 clones, about four fifths of them present only once. Study results and caveats: TRBV6-2, TRBV6-3 and some other V segments were excluded as indistinguishable.

The clonotype was recovered from a woman younger than 45 in good health and CMV-seronegative. The gene calls are TRBV7-2 and TRBJ2-2; possibly TRBD2 for D (6 bases). Input material: PBMCs. The CDR3: CASSLGPGAGELFF. The CDR3 nucleotides read TGTGCCAGCAGCTTGGGGCCGGGGGCCGGGGAGCTGTTTTTT.